A selection of T cell receptor beta chains follows, all from one sample in a study of vaccination effects on CD4 cells after COVID-19. Sequencing used immunoSEQ multiplex PCR; TCRdb keeps in-frame clones, though not all of them. This sample yields tens of thousands of clones, of which around 72% are seen a single time; less than 5% belongs to the top ten. These receptors' antigens are unknown. The source was CD4+ T cells from PBMCs cultured with HCoV-OC43 spike peptides, collected before COVID-19 vaccination. The receptors here all came from a human donor who received a COVID-19 vaccine. The CDR3 runs from the conserved cysteine through the conserved F or W. The order of the fields is clone size, D gene, J gene, V gene, CDR3 DNA, CDR3 protein. A D gene is named only where the DNA matches it firmly. Clone size is not always given. Where it is, it says once, few, many or a class for expanded clones.

size: -; D: -; J: TRBJ1-2; V: TRBV7-9; DNA: TGTGCCAGCAGCTTAGTGGGTCCCCGGAGGTATGGCTACACCTTC; CDR3: CASSLVGPRRYGYTF
size: -; D: -; J: TRBJ1-2; V: TRBV6-5; DNA: TGTGCCAGCAGTTACTGGACGGGGAACGGCTACACCTTC; CDR3: CASSYWTGNGYTF
size: -; D: TRBD2; J: TRBJ2-1; V: TRBV5-1; DNA: TGCGCCAGCAGCTTGGGGGTCTTCGCTAGCGGGGGGCAAAACAATGAGCAGTTCTTC; CDR3: CASSLGVFASGGQNNEQFF
size: -; D: -; J: TRBJ2-1; V: TRBV5-1; DNA: TGCGCCAGCAGCCAGCTGGACTACAATGAGCAGTTCTTC; CDR3: CASSQLDYNEQFF
size: -; D: -; J: TRBJ2-3; V: TRBV6-5; DNA: TGTGCCAGCACCCTCCGGGGGGCCCCAGATACGCAGTATTTT; CDR3: CASTLRGAPDTQYF
size: -; D: -; J: TRBJ1-1; V: TRBV18; DNA: TGTGCCAGCTCACCGAAGAACAGGGAGAACACTGAAGCTTTCTTT; CDR3: CASSPKNRENTEAFF
size: -; D: TRBD1; J: TRBJ1-2; V: TRBV24-1; DNA: TGTGCCACAGGTGGGACAGGGGGAAACTATGGCTACACCTTC; CDR3: CATGGTGGNYGYTF
size: -; D: -; J: TRBJ1-1; V: TRBV7-2; DNA: TGTGCCAGCAGCTTCGGTGGCGGAACTGAAGCTTTCTTT; CDR3: CASSFGGGTEAFF
size: -; D: -; J: TRBJ1-1; V: TRBV3-1/TRBV3-2; DNA: TGTGCCAGCAGCCAATGGTCAACAGGGAACACTGAAGCTTTCTTT; CDR3: CASSQWSTGNTEAFF
size: once; D: -; J: TRBJ2-1; V: TRBV2; DNA: TGTGCCAGCGGGGGGGCGTCGTCTTACAATGAGCAGTTCTTC; CDR3: CASGGASSYNEQFF